Reported below is one T cell receptor (beta chain). Antigen unknown. CDR3 length equals 13 residues. The germline V and J ends were trimmed by 7 bases and 3 bases, with 13 bases remaining between them. Germline CDR1 reads GTSNPN; CDR2 reads SVGIG (reference sequence). Vbeta (60) and Jbeta (13) primers were used in the PCR. Original processing notes: Later analysis identified approximately 80 million unique TCR beta chains, 9 million to 12 million shared. Only in-frame clones appear in the TCRdb table, and some are missing; sequencing was by immunoSEQ multiplex PCR. That table furnishes V, J and clone size, whereas the DNA furnished D and trimming. This sample has roughly 180,000 clones, with under 80% found just once. The data originate from a study of cytomegalovirus exposure and HLA in healthy donors. General observations from the study: Diagnosis of cytomegalovirus status made by the classifier reportedly showed high specificity and sensitivity. A later analysis associated 16,951 TCR beta sequences with HLA alleles at a 0.05 false discovery rate. With further analysis later on, most CMV-associated TCR beta chains appeared HLA-restricted.

Sequencing was done on a sample of PBMCs. The sequence came from a woman in her 30s in good health and CMV-seropositive. The chain carries TRBV30 and TRBJ1-5; D may be TRBD1 (6 bases). CDR3 in amino acids: CAFRGSFNQPQHF. Here the CDR3 DNA reads TGTGCCTTCAGGGGATCTTTCAATCAGCCCCAGCATTTT.